One sample yielded the 21 T cell receptor beta chains listed below, sequenced in a study of spatial heterogeneity in lung cancer (dated by TCRdb to between 2019 and 2020). What the authors observed across the whole study: The tumor nonsynonymous mutation count correlated with the number of expanded intratumoral alpha and beta TCRs.

These receptors are not linked to any known antigen. Read against the paper, the sample's time point label means: sample taken at primary tumor resection. The library was produced with 5' RACE. Sequencer: NextSeq 500. The public reads were run again by TCRdb, first through fastp at Q25 and then through MiXCR, and only productive beta chains were kept. Under each unique CDR3 protein, matching rows form one entry showing the most common genes and DNA. The sample table records some 97,000 distinct CDR3 sequences; nearly 4.5% of these occur just once. Of the sample, about 20% falls within the top ten clones. Sequenced material: lung tumor tissue, taken at surgery. The receptors here all came from a male donor with early-stage non-small cell lung cancer.

There are many counts of this clonotype. The chain is built from TRBV7-3 and TRBJ2-2, with D possibly being TRBD1 (5 bases). The CDR3 has 14 amino acids. The germline V gene has CDR1 SGHTA and CDR2 FQGTGA. V was pared by 2 bases and J by 3 bases, with 7 bases between. Here the CDR3 reads CASSLDSYTGELFF. The CDR3 bases are TGTGCCAGCAGCTTAGACAGTTACACCGGGGAGCTGTTTTTT.

This clonotype appeared many times. The genes are TRBV12-3 or TRBV12-4 and TRBJ2-7; D remains ambiguous. The CDR3 runs to 12 residues. Trimming removed 4 bases at V and 4 bases at J, with 8 bases between. CDR3 DNA sequence: TGTGCCAGCAGTTCAGCTAGTTACGAGCAGTACTTC. Amino acid sequence: CASSSASYEQYF.

This clonotype was seen repeatedly, ten times or more. The rearrangement uses TRBV28 and TRBJ1-1, with unresolved D. Trimming left V 3 bases short and J 0 bases short, with 14 bases between. Germline V gene sequence: CDR1 MDHEN, CDR2 SYDVKM. This CDR3 region has 16 residues. The CDR3 sequence: CASSFARFNMNTEAFF. The CDR3 DNA reads TGTGCCAGCAGTTTTGCCAGATTTAACATGAACACTGAAGCTTTCTTT.

This clonotype was counted many times. The chain uses TRBV4-2 and TRBJ2-7; 7 nucleotides match TRBD2. From germline, CDR1 is LGHNA and CDR2 YNFKEQ. The CDR3 has 17 residues. The J segment lost 0 bases and the V segment lost 3 bases, leaving 11 bases of the junction unmatched. CDR3 in DNA: TGTGCCAGCAGCCAGACCCGACTAGCTTACAGCTCCTACGAGCAGTACTTC. This encodes CASSQTRLAYSSYEQYF.

The chain recombines TRBV29-1 with TRBJ2-3; D remains unclear. The CDR3 covers 13 residues. The V end lost 7 bases, the J end lost 3 bases, and 14 bases lay between the germline ends. Per germline, CDR1 SQVTM and CDR2 ANQGSEA. The CDR3 sequence: CSAHSDGTDTQYF. Here the CDR3 DNA reads TGCAGCGCCCATAGTGACGGGACAGATACGCAGTATTTT.

This clonotype was seen repeatedly, ten times or more. V gene TRBV4-2 combines with J gene TRBJ2-1, with TRBD1 matching 9 bases. With V trimmed by 0 bases and J by 8 bases, 8 bases remained unmatched. The germline V gene has CDR1 LGHNA and CDR2 YNFKEQ. CDR3 size: 16 residues. The CDR3 nucleotides are TGTGCCAGCAGCCAAGATTCAGGGACAGGGAAAGATGAGCAGTTCTTC. Amino acids: CASSQDSGTGKDEQFF.

This clonotype came up many times. The chain combines TRBV27 with TRBJ1-5; TRBD1 is a possible D gene (5 bases). The V gene's germline CDR1 is MNHEY and CDR2 SMNVEV (reference sequence). The CDR3 is 13 amino acids. Between the trimmed V and J ends, which lost 8 bases and 0 bases, there was a span of 8 bases. The CDR3 DNA follows: TGTGCCAGCGGGGCTTATAGCAATCAGCCCCAGCATTTT. Protein: CASGAYSNQPQHF.

This clonotype was seen many times. CDR3: CASIVSRDSDTGELFF. CDR3 DNA: TGTGCCAGCATAGTAAGCCGGGACAGTGACACCGGGGAGCTGTTTTTT. This sequence joins TRBV28 and TRBJ2-2, with 7 positions matching TRBD1. CDR1 and CDR2 (germline): MDHEN, SYDVKM. CDR3 length: 16 residues. J lost 3 bases, V lost 7 bases, and 11 bases had no gene match. Complete variable domain (other parts from reference TRBV28 and TRBJ2-2): DVKVTQSSRYLVKRTGEKVFLECVQDMDHENMFWYRQDPGLGLRLIYFSYDVKMKEKGDIPEGYSVSREKKERFSLILESASTNQTSMYLCASIVSRDSDTGELFFGEGSRLTVL.

The sample holds many counts of this clonotype. The rearrangement joins TRBV30 to TRBJ2-6; D unresolved. The V end was cut by 0 bases, the J end by 4 bases, with 7 bases between. Germline V gene sequence: CDR1 GTSNPN, CDR2 SVGIG (reference sequence). The CDR3 runs to 14 residues. CDR3 protein: CAWSVLLGANVLTF. In DNA form, the CDR3 reads TGTGCCTGGAGTGTATTGCTCGGGGCCAACGTCCTGACTTTC.

This clonotype appeared many times. V and J are TRBV30 and TRBJ1-6; D may be TRBD1 (5 bases). Germline values: CDR1 GTSNPN, CDR2 SVGIG (reference sequence). Trimming cost V 0 bases and J 6 bases, with 18 bases left between them. The CDR3 length is 17 residues. CDR3 DNA sequence: TGTGCCTGGAGTGTCCTCCCCCCGGGGGGGACTAATTCACCCCTCCACTTT. It specifies CAWSVLPPGGTNSPLHF. The variable domain in full, with the rest retrieved from reference TRBV30 and TRBJ1-6, is SQTIHQWPATLVQPVGSPLSLECTVEGTSNPNLYWYRQAAGRGLQLLFYSVGIGQISSEVPQNLSASRPQDRQFILSSKKLLLSDSGFYLCAWSVLPPGGTNSPLHFGNGTRLTVT.

A few counts support this clonotype. The chain carries TRBV2 and TRBJ2-1; D is possibly TRBD1 (5 bases). Germline CDR1 is SNHLY and CDR2 is FYNNEI. The ends were cut back, 0 bases at V and 13 bases at J, with 13 bases in the middle. This CDR3 comprises 13 residues. CDR3 loop: CASSEAQGRVQFF. The CDR3 DNA reads TGTGCCAGCAGTGAAGCGCAGGGCAGGGTACAGTTCTTC.

This clonotype was seen at least ten times. The gene calls are TRBV5-1 and TRBJ2-2; 7 bases align to TRBD1. In germline, CDR1 is SGHRS, CDR2 YFSETQ. With 2 bases clipped from V and 6 bases from J, the junction kept 10 bases outside the gene matches. This CDR3 spans 16 amino acids. CDR3: CASSFFTGVSSGELFF. In DNA, the CDR3 is TGCGCCAGCAGCTTTTTCACAGGGGTATCTTCCGGGGAGCTGTTTTTT.

This clonotype was counted ten times or more. This sequence joins TRBV11-2 and TRBJ2-7; the match to TRBD2 covers 11 bases. The V and J ends lost 0 bases and 11 bases, in that order; junction bases with no gene match: 9. The CDR3 loop spans 15 amino acids. Germline values: CDR1 SGHAT, CDR2 FQNNGV. CDR3 in DNA: TGTGCCAGCAGCTTAGATGTTACTAGCGGGAGAGAAAAGTACTTC. This encodes CASSLDVTSGREKYF.

In its sample, this clonotype was seen many times. V usage is TRBV6-1 and J usage is TRBJ2-7; no clear D. Germline V gene data show CDR1 as MNHNS and CDR2 as SASEGT. The CDR3 is 13 residues long. V lost 0 bases to trimming and J lost 2 bases, with 5 bases between them. CDR3 nucleotides: TGTGCCAGCAGTGAAGCGGAAACCTACGAGCAGTACTTC. It yields the protein CASSEAETYEQYF.

The J gene is TRBJ1-1, the V gene TRBV4-1; unclear D gene. The germline V and J ends were trimmed by 6 bases and 8 bases, with 10 bases remaining between them. Germline V gives CDR1 MGHRA, CDR2 YSYEKL. This CDR3 has 11 amino acids. The CDR3 bases are TGCGCCAGCAGGGTAGGTACGGAAGCTTTCTTT. It encodes CASRVGTEAFF.

This clonotype was found many times. The V call is TRBV5-1, the J call TRBJ2-2; D possibly corresponds to TRBD1 (6 bases). The length of the CDR3 is 16 residues. Germline loops: CDR1 SGHRS, CDR2 YFSETQ. The V end lost 0 bases, the J end lost 2 bases, and 11 bases lay between the germline ends. The CDR3 DNA reads as TGCGCCAGCAGCTTGGCCTCAGGGGTTAACACCGGGGAGCTGTTTTTT. The encoded protein is CASSLASGVNTGELFF.

Ten or more counts support this clonotype. The CDR3 reads CSANRQASNQPQHF. CDR3 coding DNA: TGCAGTGCCAACAGACAGGCAAGCAATCAGCCCCAGCATTTT. The chain employs TRBV20-1 and TRBJ1-5; TRBD1 is a possible D gene (6 bases). CDR1 is DFQATT, CDR2 SNEGSKA, per germline (reference sequence). Trimming pared 6 bases from V and 1 base from J, leaving 13 bases between. CDR3 size: 14 residues.

This clonotype was observed a handful of times. The chain uses TRBV4-1 and TRBJ2-3; either TRBD1 or TRBD2 may supply D (5 bases each). Germline CDR1 reads MGHRA; CDR2 reads YSYEKL. The V and J ends lost 4 bases and 0 bases respectively, with 11 bases between them. The CDR3 covers 15 residues. The CDR3 here is CASSLNWGSTDTQYF. CDR3 sequence (DNA): TGCGCCAGCAGCCTTAATTGGGGGAGCACAGATACGCAGTATTTT.

This clonotype was seen many times. The CDR3 DNA reads TGTGCCAGCAGTGCAGCTAGCGCCTACGAGCAGTACTTC. This codes for CASSAASAYEQYF. The gene calls are TRBV25-1 and TRBJ2-7, with TRBD2 as a possible D gene (6 bases). V lost 4 bases to trimming and J lost 2 bases, with 9 bases between them. CDR1 and CDR2 (germline): MGHDK, SYGVNS. CDR3 length: 13 amino acids.

This clonotype was seen at least ten times. The chain uses TRBV20-1 and TRBJ2-3; D may be TRBD2 (7 bases). Germline V CDR1 and CDR2: DFQATT, SNEGSKA (reference sequence). CDR3 length: 16 residues. V was shortened by 1 base and J by 6 bases, with 20 bases between the two germline ends. The CDR3 sequence is CSARAPGGPGWDTQYF. For the CDR3, the DNA is TGCAGTGCTAGAGCGCCGGGGGGCCCGGGTTGGGATACGCAGTATTTT.

The table lists this clonotype with many counts. The rearrangement joins TRBV18 to TRBJ2-5; D possibly corresponds to TRBD2 (6 bases). Germline CDR1 and CDR2: KGHSH and LQKENI. The CDR3 is 12 residues long. V was pared by 6 bases and J by 4 bases, with 9 bases between. This CDR3 reads CASSDGGETQYF. The DNA of the CDR3 is TGTGCCAGCTCCGACGGGGGAGAGACCCAGTACTTC.